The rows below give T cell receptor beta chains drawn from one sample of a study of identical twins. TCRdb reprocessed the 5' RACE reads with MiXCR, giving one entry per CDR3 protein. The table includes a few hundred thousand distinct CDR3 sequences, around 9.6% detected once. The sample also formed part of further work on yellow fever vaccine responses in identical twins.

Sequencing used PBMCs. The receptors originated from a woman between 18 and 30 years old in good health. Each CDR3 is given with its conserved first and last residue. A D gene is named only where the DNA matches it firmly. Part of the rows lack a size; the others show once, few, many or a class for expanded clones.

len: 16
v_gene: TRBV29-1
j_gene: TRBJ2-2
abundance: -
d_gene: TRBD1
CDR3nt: TGCAGCGTTAATTTACCGGGACAGGGGACTGCCGGGGAGCTGTTTTTT
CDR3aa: CSVNLPGQGTAGELFF

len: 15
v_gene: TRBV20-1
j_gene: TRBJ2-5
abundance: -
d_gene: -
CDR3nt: TGCAGTGCCATGGGGGGCACTACCTACCAAGAGACCCAGTACTTC
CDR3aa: CSAMGGTTYQETQYF

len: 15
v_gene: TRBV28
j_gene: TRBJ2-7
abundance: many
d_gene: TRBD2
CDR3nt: TGTGCCAGCAGTTTCGGGGGGACGCGATCCTACGAGCAGTACTTC
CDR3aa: CASSFGGTRSYEQYF

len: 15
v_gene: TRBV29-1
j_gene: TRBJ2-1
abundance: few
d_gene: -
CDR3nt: TGCAGCGTTGGTATCCGGGGCCAAGGGGACAATGAGCAGTTCTTC
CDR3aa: CSVGIRGQGDNEQFF

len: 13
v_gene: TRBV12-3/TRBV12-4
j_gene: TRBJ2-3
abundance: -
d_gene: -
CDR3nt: TGTGCCAGCACCCCTTCGACGGGGATATCGCAGTATTTT
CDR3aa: CASTPSTGISQYF

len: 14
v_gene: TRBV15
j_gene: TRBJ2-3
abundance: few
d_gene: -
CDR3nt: TGTGCCACCAGCAGAGATGTCCCTGGAGATACGCAGTATTTT
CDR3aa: CATSRDVPGDTQYF

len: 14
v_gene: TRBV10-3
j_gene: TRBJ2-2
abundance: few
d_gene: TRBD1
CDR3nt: TGTGCCATCAGGGCGGCAGGGGGTACCGGGGAGCTGTTTTTT
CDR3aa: CAIRAAGGTGELFF

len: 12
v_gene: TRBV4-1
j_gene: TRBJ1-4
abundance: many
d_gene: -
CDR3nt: TGCGCCAGCAGCCTGGCTAATGAAAAACTGTTTTTT
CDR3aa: CASSLANEKLFF

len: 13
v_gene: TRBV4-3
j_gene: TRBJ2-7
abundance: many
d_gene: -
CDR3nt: TGCGCCAGCGCCAGCGAGTTAGGGTACGAGCAGTACTTC
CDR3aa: CASASELGYEQYF

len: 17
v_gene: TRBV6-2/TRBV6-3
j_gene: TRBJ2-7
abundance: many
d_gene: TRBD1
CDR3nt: TGTGCCAGCAGTTACCGGACCGGGACAGGGGTGTCCTACGAGCAGTACTTC
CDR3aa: CASSYRTGTGVSYEQYF

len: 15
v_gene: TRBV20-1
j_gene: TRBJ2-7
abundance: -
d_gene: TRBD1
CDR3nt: TGCAGTGCCCCGGGCCCGGGACAGGGCTCCTACGAGCAGTACTTC
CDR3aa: CSAPGPGQGSYEQYF

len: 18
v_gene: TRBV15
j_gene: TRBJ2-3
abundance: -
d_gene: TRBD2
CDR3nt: TGTGCCACCAGCCCGCACCGCTTAGCGGGAAGCAACACAGATACGCAGTATTTT
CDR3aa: CATSPHRLAGSNTDTQYF

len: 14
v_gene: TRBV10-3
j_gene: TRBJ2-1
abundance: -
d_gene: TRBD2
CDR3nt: TGTGCCATCAGTGATGGGACTAGCGGGGCTGAGCAGTTCTTC
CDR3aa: CAISDGTSGAEQFF

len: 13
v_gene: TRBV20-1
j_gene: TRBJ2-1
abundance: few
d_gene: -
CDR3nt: TGCAGTGCTCTAGAAGGACGTGGGAGTGAGCAGTTCTTC
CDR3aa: CSALEGRGSEQFF

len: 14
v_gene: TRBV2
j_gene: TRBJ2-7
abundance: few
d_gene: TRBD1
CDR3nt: TGTGCCAGCAGTGTCCAAGGGACAGGCTACGAGCAGTACTTC
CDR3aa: CASSVQGTGYEQYF

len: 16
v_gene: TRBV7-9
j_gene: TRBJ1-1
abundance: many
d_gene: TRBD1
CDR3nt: TGTGCCAGCAGCTTAGGGACAGGGGGAGGAATCACTGAAGCTTTCTTT
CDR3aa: CASSLGTGGGITEAFF

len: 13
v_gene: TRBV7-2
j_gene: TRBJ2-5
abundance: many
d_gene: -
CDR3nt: TGTGCCAGCAGAACGGACCTAAGGGAGACCCAGTACTTC
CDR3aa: CASRTDLRETQYF

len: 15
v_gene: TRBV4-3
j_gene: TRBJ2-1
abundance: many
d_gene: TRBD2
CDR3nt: TGCGCCAGCAGCCATACTAGCGGGGCCTACAATGAGCAGTTCTTC
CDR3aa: CASSHTSGAYNEQFF

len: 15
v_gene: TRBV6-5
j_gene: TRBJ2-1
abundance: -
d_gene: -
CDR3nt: TGTGCCAGCAGTTACTCGGGGGTAGCTATCAATGAGCAGTTCTTC
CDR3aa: CASSYSGVAINEQFF

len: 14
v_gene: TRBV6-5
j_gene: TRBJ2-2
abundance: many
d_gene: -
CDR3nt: TGTGCCAGCAGTTACCCGCAGAACACCGGGGAGCTGTTTTTT
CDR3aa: CASSYPQNTGELFF

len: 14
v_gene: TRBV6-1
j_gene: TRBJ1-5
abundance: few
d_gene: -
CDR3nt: TGTGCCAGCAGGATTGGGGGGGATGTTCAGCCCCAGCATTTT
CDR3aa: CASRIGGDVQPQHF

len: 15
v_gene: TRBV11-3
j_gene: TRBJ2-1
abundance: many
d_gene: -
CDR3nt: TGTGCCAGCAGCTTAGACGGTTTCTCCTACAATGAGCAGTTCTTC
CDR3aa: CASSLDGFSYNEQFF

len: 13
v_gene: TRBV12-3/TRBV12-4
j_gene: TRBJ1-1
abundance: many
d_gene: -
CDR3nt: TGTGCCAGCAGTTCCCGGCTGAACACTGAAGCTTTCTTT
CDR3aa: CASSSRLNTEAFF

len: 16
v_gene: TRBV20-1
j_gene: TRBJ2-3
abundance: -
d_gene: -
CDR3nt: TGCTGTGCTATGGGCAACAGGGAAGTGGCCACAGATACGCAGTATTTT
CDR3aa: CCAMGNREVATDTQYF

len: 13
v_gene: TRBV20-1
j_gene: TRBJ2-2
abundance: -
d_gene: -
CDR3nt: TGCAGTGCTAGACCTCCGAACACCGGGGAGCTGTTTTTT
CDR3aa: CSARPPNTGELFF

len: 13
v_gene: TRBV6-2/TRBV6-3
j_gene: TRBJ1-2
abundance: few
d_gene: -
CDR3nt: TGTGCCAGCAGTTACGGGGCAGGGAGTGGCTACACCTTC
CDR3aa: CASSYGAGSGYTF

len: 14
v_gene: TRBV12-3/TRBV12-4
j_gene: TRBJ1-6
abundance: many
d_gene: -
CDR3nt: TGTGCCAGCAGTTTATTCGGGCGGGATTCACCCCTCCACTTT
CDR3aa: CASSLFGRDSPLHF

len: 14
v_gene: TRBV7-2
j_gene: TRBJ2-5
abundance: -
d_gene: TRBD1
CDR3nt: TGTGCCAGCAGCTTACTCGGCAGGGGGGAGACCCAGTACTTC
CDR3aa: CASSLLGRGETQYF

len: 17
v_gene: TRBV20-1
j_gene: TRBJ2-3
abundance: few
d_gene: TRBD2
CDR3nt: TGCAGTGCTAGGGATCTAGCGGGGGCCTATAGCACAGATACGCAGTATTTT
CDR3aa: CSARDLAGAYSTDTQYF

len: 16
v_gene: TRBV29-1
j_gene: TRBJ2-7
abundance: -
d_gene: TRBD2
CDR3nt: TGCAGCGTTCGCCCCTCTGGACTAGCGGGATCTTTCGAGCAGTACTTC
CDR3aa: CSVRPSGLAGSFEQYF

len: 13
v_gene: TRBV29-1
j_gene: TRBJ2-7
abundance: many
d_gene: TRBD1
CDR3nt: TGCAGCGTCGGACAGGGGGTTGGCTACGAGCAGTACTTC
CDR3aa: CSVGQGVGYEQYF